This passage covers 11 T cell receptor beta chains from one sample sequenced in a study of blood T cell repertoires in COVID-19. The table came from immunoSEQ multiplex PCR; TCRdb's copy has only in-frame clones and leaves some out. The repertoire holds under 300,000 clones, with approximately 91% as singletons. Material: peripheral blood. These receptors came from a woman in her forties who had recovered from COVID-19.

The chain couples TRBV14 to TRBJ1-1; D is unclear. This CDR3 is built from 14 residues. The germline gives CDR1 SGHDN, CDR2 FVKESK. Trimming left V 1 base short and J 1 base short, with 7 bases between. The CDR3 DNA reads TGTGCCAGCAGCCAAGTCGCCGGGAACACTGAAGCTTTCTTT. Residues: CASSQVAGNTEAFF. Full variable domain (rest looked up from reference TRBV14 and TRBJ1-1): EAGVTQFPSHSVIEKGQTVTLRCDPISGHDNLYWYRRVMGKEIKFLLHFVKESKQDESGMPNNRFLAERTGGTYSTLKVQPAELEDSGVYFCASSQVAGNTEAFFGQGTRLTVV.

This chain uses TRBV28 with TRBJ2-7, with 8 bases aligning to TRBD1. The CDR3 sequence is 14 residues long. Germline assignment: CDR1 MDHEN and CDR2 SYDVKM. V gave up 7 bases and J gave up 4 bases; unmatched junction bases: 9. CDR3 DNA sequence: TGTGCCAGCATACGGACAGGGTCAGTGTACGAGCAGTACTTC. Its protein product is CASIRTGSVYEQYF. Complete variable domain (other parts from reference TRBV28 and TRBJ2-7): DVKVTQSSRYLVKRTGEKVFLECVQDMDHENMFWYRQDPGLGLRLIYFSYDVKMKEKGDIPEGYSVSREKKERFSLILESASTNQTSMYLCASIRTGSVYEQYFGPGTRLTVT.

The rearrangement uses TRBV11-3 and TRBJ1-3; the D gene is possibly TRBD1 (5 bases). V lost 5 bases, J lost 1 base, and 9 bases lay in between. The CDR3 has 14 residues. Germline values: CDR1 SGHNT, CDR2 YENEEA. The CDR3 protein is CASSHRQSGNTIYF. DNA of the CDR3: TGTGCCAGCAGCCACCGACAGTCTGGAAACACCATATATTTT.

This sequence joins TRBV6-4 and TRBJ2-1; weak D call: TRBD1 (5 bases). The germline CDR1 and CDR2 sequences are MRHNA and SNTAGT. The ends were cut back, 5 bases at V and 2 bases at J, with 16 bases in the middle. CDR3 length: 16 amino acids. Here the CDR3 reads CASSPGYKPPYNEQFF. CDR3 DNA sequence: TGTGCCAGCAGTCCAGGGTATAAGCCCCCCTACAATGAGCAGTTCTTC.

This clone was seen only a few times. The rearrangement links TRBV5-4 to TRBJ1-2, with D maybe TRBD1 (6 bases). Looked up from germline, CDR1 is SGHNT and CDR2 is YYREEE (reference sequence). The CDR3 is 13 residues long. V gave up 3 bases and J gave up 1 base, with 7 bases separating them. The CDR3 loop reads CASSSDSNYGYTF. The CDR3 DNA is TGTGCCAGCAGCTCGGACAGTAACTATGGCTACACCTTC.

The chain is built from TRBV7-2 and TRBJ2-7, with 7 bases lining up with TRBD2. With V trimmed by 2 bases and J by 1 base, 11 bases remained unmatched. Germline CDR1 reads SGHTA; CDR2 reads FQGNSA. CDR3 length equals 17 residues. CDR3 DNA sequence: TGTGCCAGCAGCTTATCCCCCGGAGCGGGGCCTTCCTACGAGCAGTACTTC. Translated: CASSLSPGAGPSYEQYF.

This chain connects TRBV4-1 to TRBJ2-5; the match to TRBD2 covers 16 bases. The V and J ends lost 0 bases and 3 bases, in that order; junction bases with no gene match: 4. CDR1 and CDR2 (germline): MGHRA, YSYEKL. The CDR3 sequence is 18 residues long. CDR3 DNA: TGCGCCAGCAGCCAAGACTCGGGACTAGCGGGGGGGAAAGAGACCCAGTACTTC. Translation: CASSQDSGLAGGKETQYF.

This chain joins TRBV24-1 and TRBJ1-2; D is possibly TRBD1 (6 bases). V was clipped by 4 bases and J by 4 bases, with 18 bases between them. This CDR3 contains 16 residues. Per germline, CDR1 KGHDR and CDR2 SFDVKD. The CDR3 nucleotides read TGTGCCACCAGTGACCCTGCGACAGGCCTCTCCTATGGCTACACCTTC. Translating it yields CATSDPATGLSYGYTF.

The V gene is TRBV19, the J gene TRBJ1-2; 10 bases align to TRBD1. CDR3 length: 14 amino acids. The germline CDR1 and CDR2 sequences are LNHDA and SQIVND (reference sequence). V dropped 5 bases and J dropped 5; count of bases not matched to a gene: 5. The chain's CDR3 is CASSPDRGMYGYTF. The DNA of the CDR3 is TGTGCCAGTAGTCCGGACAGGGGGATGTATGGCTACACCTTC.

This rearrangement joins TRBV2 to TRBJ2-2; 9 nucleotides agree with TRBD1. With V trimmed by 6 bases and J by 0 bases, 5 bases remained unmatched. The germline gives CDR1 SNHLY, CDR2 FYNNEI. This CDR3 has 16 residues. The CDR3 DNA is TGTGCCAGCAGGGGACAGGGTATATCGAACACCGGGGAGCTGTTTTTT. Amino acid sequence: CASRGQGISNTGELFF.

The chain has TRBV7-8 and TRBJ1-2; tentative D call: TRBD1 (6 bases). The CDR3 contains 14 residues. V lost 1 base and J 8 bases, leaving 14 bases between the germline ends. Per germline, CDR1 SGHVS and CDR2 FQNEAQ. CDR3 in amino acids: CASSLGRGAGGYTF. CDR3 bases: TGTGCCAGCAGCTTAGGCAGGGGCGCTGGGGGCTACACCTTC. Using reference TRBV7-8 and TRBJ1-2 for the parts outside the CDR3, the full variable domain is GAGVSQSPRYKVAKRGQDVALRCDPISGHVSLFWYQQALGQGPEFLTYFQNEAQLDKSGLPSDRFFAERPEGSVSTLKIQRTQQEDSAVYLCASSLGRGAGGYTFGSGTRLTVV.